The clone carrying this TCR beta chain appeared a few times. V gave up 2 bases and J gave up 6 bases; unmatched junction bases: 8. From germline, CDR1 is SGHVS and CDR2 FNYEAQ. The CDR3 is made up of 16 amino acids. The entry originates in a study of blood T cell repertoires in COVID-19. TCRdb keeps only in-frame clones here, not all; method: immunoSEQ multiplex PCR. The sample lists about 100,000 clones, approximately 85% occurring once. The sample consisted of peripheral blood. The gene calls are TRBV7-6 and TRBJ2-2, with 8 nucleotides matching TRBD2. This TCR came from a man aged 40-55 years with active or convalescent COVID-19. CDR3 nucleotides: TGTGCCAGCAGCTTATTATCCGTCGGGGGGGCCGGGGAGCTGTTTTTT. Translation: CASSLLSVGGAGELFF.